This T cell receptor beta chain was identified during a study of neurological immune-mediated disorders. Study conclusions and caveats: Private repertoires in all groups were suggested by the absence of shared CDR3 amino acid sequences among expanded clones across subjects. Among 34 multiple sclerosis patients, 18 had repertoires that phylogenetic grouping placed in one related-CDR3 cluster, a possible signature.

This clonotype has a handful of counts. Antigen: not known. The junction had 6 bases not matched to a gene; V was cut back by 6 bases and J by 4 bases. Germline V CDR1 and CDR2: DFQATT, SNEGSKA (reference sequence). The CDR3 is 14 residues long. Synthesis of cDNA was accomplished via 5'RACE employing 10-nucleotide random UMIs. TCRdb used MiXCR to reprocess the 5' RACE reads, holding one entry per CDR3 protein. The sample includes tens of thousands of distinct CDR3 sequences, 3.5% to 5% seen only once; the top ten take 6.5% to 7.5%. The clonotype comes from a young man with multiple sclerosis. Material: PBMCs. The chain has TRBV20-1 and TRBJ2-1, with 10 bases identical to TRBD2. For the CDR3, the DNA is TGCAGTGCGAGACCTAGCGGGAGTTACAATGAGCAGTTCTTC. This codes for CSARPSGSYNEQFF.